Presented here are 10 T cell receptor beta chains from one specimen sequenced in a study of blood T cell repertoires in COVID-19. The assay was immunoSEQ multiplex PCR, and TCRdb's table has in-frame clones only and misses some. The table lists roughly 330,000 clones, roughly 88% of them singletons, with 3.5% to 4% in the top ten. The sequenced sample consisted of peripheral blood. The receptors derive from a woman between 50 and 59 years old with active or convalescent COVID-19.

The chain has TRBV6-5 and TRBJ2-3; a weak D match, TRBD1 (6 bases). Germline CDR1 is MNHEY and CDR2 is SVGAGI. V was trimmed by 5 bases and J by 3 bases, leaving 15 bases between them. This CDR3 is 15 amino acids long. The CDR3 DNA sequence: TGTGCCAGCAGTCTAAGGGGGTTATCTACAGATACGCAGTATTTT. Its translation: CASSLRGLSTDTQYF.

A single count supports this clone. J is TRBJ1-2 and V is TRBV28; D unclear. Trimming cost V 5 bases and J 2 bases, with 9 bases left between them. The germline CDR1 and CDR2 sequences are MDHEN and SYDVKM. The CDR3 runs to 13 residues. CDR3 nucleotide sequence: TGTGCCAGCAGTGTCACATTAAACTATGGCTACACCTTC. This codes for CASSVTLNYGYTF.

J is TRBJ1-1 and V is TRBV4-3; D ambiguous. The CDR3 loop spans 15 amino acids. The V gene lost 0 bases and the J gene lost 5 bases, with 13 bases spanning the gap. Germline loops: CDR1 LGHNA, CDR2 YSLEER. The CDR3 nucleotides read TGCGCCAGCAGCCAAGATCTTAGCGTGGAGACTGAAGCTTTCTTT. This codes for CASSQDLSVETEAFF.

This clone was detected only a few times. The gene calls are TRBV19 and TRBJ2-5; TRBD2 matches 13 bases. V dropped 6 bases and J dropped 8; count of bases not matched to a gene: 9. The CDR3 sequence is 15 residues long. Germline V gene data show CDR1 as LNHDA and CDR2 as SQIVND (reference sequence). This chain's CDR3 is CASRRTSGGSGTQYF. The DNA of the CDR3 is TGTGCCAGTAGGAGGACTAGCGGGGGATCAGGTACCCAGTACTTC.

V gene TRBV19 combines with J gene TRBJ1-1; unclear D gene. This CDR3 contains 14 residues. Germline CDR1 LNHDA, CDR2 SQIVND (reference sequence). Trimming removed 3 bases from V and 0 bases from J, with 8 bases in between. Written as DNA, the CDR3 is TGTGCCAGTAGTATCAACAGACTGAACACTGAAGCTTTCTTT. Encoded protein: CASSINRLNTEAFF.

The chain employs TRBV12-3 or TRBV12-4 and TRBJ1-1, with D possibly TRBD1 on 6 matching bases. The CDR3 is 13 amino acids. V was trimmed by 7 bases and J by 11 bases, leaving 20 bases between them. This CDR3 reads CASTGGLPVKAFF. The DNA of the CDR3 is TGTGCCAGCACGGGGGGGCTCCCAGTCAAGGCTTTCTTT.

J is TRBJ2-1 and V is TRBV30; TRBD2 aligns across 11 bases. There are 17 residues in the CDR3. Germline assignment: CDR1 GTSNPN and CDR2 SVGIG (reference sequence). Unmatched junction bases numbered 10, after V lost 1 base and J lost 5 bases. This CDR3 is CAWSALRLAGKNNEQFF. DNA for the CDR3: TGTGCCTGGAGTGCCCTCCGACTAGCGGGAAAAAACAATGAGCAGTTCTTC.

In its sample, this clone was seen a few times. The chain uses TRBV6-1 and TRBJ1-1, with 7 bases lining up with TRBD1. CDR3 length equals 15 residues. The V segment lost 3 bases and the J segment 1 base; nucleotides outside the gene matches: 5. Germline V gives CDR1 MNHNS, CDR2 SASEGT. In nucleotides, the CDR3 is TGTGCCAGCAGTGAGTCAGGGGGGCGGAACACTGAAGCTTTCTTT. Encoded protein: CASSESGGRNTEAFF.

The genes are TRBV28 and TRBJ2-7, with 9 bases fitting TRBD2. The CDR3 length is 15 residues. The germline V gene encodes CDR1 MDHEN and CDR2 SYDVKM. V was pared by 6 bases and J by 2 bases, with 8 bases of the junction left unmatched. CDR3 in amino acids: CASRPAGGAPYEQYF. The CDR3, as DNA: TGTGCCAGCAGGCCCGCGGGGGGGGCCCCCTACGAGCAGTACTTC.

The rearrangement uses TRBV6-5 and TRBJ2-2; D uncertain. The CDR3 consists of 14 residues. Germline CDR1 reads MNHEY; CDR2 reads SVGAGI. V shed 4 bases and J shed 1 base, with 7 bases lying between them. CDR3 in amino acids: CASSSRWNTGELFF. The DNA of the CDR3 is TGTGCCAGCAGTTCCCGTTGGAACACCGGGGAGCTGTTTTTT.